These 18 T cell receptor beta chains originate from one sample sequenced in a study of blood T cell repertoires in COVID-19. Data came from immunoSEQ multiplex PCR; TCRdb stores just in-frame clones and leaves some out. The table shows some 430,000 clones, with less than 95% occurring only once. The specimen sequenced was PBMCs or T cells enriched from blood (not recorded which). Receptor source: a man younger than 30 who had recovered from COVID-19.

CDR3 DNA: TGTGCCAGCTCCACGGGGGGCGGGGGCACAGATACGCAGTATTTT. Translated: CASSTGGGGTDTQYF. The gene calls are TRBV7-9 and TRBJ2-3, with TRBD2 as a possible D gene (7 bases). V gave up 8 bases and J gave up 1 base, with 16 bases separating them. CDR1 and CDR2 from the germline V gene are SEHNR and FQNEAQ (reference sequence). This CDR3 is 15 amino acids long.

The gene calls are TRBV19 and TRBJ1-5; 9 positions match TRBD1. The CDR3 is 15 amino acids. The trim removed 3 bases at V and 3 bases at J, leaving 3 bases unmatched. CDR1 LNHDA and CDR2 SQIVND come from the germline V gene (reference sequence). CDR3 DNA: TGTGCCAGTAGTATTGGGACAGGGTTCAATCAGCCCCAGCATTTT. Its translation: CASSIGTGFNQPQHF.

The chain combines TRBV27 with TRBJ2-1; 13 bases map to TRBD2. The CDR3 has 16 residues. V lost 6 bases, J lost 8 bases, and 10 bases stayed unmatched. Per germline, CDR1 MNHEY and CDR2 SMNVEV (reference sequence). This CDR3 is CASRAPGLAGIYEQFF. The CDR3 DNA follows: TGTGCCAGCAGGGCGCCGGGACTAGCGGGAATATATGAGCAGTTCTTC.

The chain joins TRBV2 to TRBJ2-1; 8 bases are a match to TRBD2. Germline V gene sequence: CDR1 SNHLY, CDR2 FYNNEI. The CDR3 has 15 amino acids. J was trimmed by 0 bases and V by 5 bases; bases with no gene match: 3. CDR3 nucleotide sequence: TGTGCCAGCAGTCCCGGGACTAGCTCCTACAATGAGCAGTTCTTC. Its translation is CASSPGTSSYNEQFF.

V is TRBV28 and J is TRBJ1-6; tentatively, D is TRBD1 (6 bases). Trimming shortened V by 0 bases and J by 7 bases, and 19 bases separated the two germline ends. In germline, CDR1 is MDHEN, CDR2 SYDVKM. The CDR3 totals 18 residues. The DNA of the CDR3 is TGTGCCAGCAGTTTATGGGATAACGTTATCCAGGGGAATTCACCCCTCCACTTT. The encoded protein is CASSLWDNVIQGNSPLHF.

This chain joins TRBV6-5 and TRBJ1-2, with D hard to call. Trimming cost V 5 bases and J 7 bases, with 11 bases left between them. Looked up from germline, CDR1 is MNHEY and CDR2 is SVGAGI. The CDR3 totals 12 residues. The CDR3 nucleotides are TGTGCCAGCAGTCCCGACACCCTTGGCTACACCTTC. Its translation: CASSPDTLGYTF.

This clone was picked up a small number of times. This sequence joins TRBV18 and TRBJ2-7, with 8 bases matching TRBD2. Germline V CDR1 and CDR2: KGHSH, LQKENI. The CDR3 is made up of 14 amino acids. J lost 6 bases, V lost 1 base, and 5 bases had no gene match. The CDR3 spells CASSPLALAGEQYF. CDR3 DNA sequence: TGTGCCAGCTCACCACTAGCTCTAGCGGGCGAGCAGTACTTC.

This chain joins TRBV27 and TRBJ1-1; D might be TRBD1 (5 bases). Germline CDR1 and CDR2: MNHEY and SMNVEV (reference sequence). The CDR3 runs 14 residues. V was shortened by 5 bases and J by 3 bases, with 13 bases between the two germline ends. The CDR3 here is CASSPQVGDTEAFF. CDR3 DNA sequence: TGTGCCAGCAGTCCACAGGTTGGGGACACTGAAGCTTTCTTT.

The chain carries TRBV2 and TRBJ2-3, with D possibly being TRBD1 (5 bases). Germline V gene lookup returns CDR1 SNHLY and CDR2 FYNNEI. V dropped 6 bases and J dropped 3 bases, with 19 bases sitting between them. This CDR3 is built from 16 residues. In DNA, the CDR3 is TGTGCCAGCAGGCCCCCGATCAGGGAAGGTACAGATACGCAGTATTTT. This encodes CASRPPIREGTDTQYF.

The CDR3: CASSRTSGNTGELFF. The CDR3 coding sequence is TGTGCCAGCTCACGGACTAGCGGAAACACCGGGGAGCTGTTTTTT. This chain joins TRBV18 and TRBJ2-2; 10 bases agree with TRBD2. Germline CDR1 and CDR2: KGHSH and LQKENI. This CDR3 has 15 amino acids. V trimming: 4 bases; J trimming: 2 bases; junction bases outside the gene matches: 1.

The CDR3 sequence: CASSPDRFANEKLFF. CDR3 sequence (DNA): TGTGCCAGCAGCCCGGACAGATTCGCTAATGAAAAACTGTTTTTT. V usage is TRBV9 and J usage is TRBJ1-4, with D possibly matching TRBD1 (6 bases). The CDR3 sequence is 15 residues long. Germline assignment: CDR1 SGDLS and CDR2 YYNGEE. Trimming took 4 bases from V and 3 from J, leaving 13 bases between them.

V usage is TRBV28 and J usage is TRBJ2-5; TRBD1 might be the D (6 bases). This CDR3 is built from 15 residues. Trimming removed 8 bases at V and 4 bases at J, with 20 bases between. Germline CDR1 reads MDHEN; CDR2 reads SYDVKM. CDR3 in amino acids: CASRQAAGGAETQYF. CDR3 in DNA: TGTGCCAGCCGACAGGCGGCGGGTGGGGCAGAGACCCAGTACTTC.

The chain has TRBV19 and TRBJ1-5; no reliable D call. CDR1 LNHDA and CDR2 SQIVND come from the germline V gene (reference sequence). The CDR3 loop spans 12 amino acids. Trimming took off 2 bases at V and 7 bases at J, with 6 bases between the two ends. CDR3 in amino acids: CASSIPPQPQHF. The CDR3 coding sequence is TGTGCCAGTAGTATACCCCCACAGCCCCAGCATTTT.

The chain carries TRBV7-9 and TRBJ2-5, with D uncertain. Trimming cost V 4 bases and J 2 bases, with 2 bases left between them. The germline V gene encodes CDR1 SEHNR and CDR2 FQNEAQ (reference sequence). The CDR3 length is 11 residues. CDR3 amino acids: CASSSQETQYF. The CDR3, as DNA: TGTGCCAGCAGCTCGCAAGAGACCCAGTACTTC.

The CDR3, as DNA: TGTGCCAGCAGTAGCGACAGATTCTCTGGAAACACCATATATTTT. It codes for CASSSDRFSGNTIYF. The rearrangement joins TRBV6-5 to TRBJ1-3, with D perhaps TRBD1 (5 bases). The CDR3 loop spans 15 amino acids. Trimming pared 5 bases from V and 0 bases from J, leaving 11 bases between. CDR1 is MNHEY and CDR2 is SVGAGI in the germline V gene.

In this sample, this clone turned up once. This chain uses TRBV5-4 with TRBJ1-4; TRBD1 is a possible D gene (5 bases). Germline CDR1 SGHNT, CDR2 YYREEE (reference sequence). The CDR3 is 15 residues long. Trimming stripped 1 base from V and 7 bases from J, with 14 bases between. In DNA form, the CDR3 reads TGTGCCAGCAGCTTGATAGCGGGGCGCGGTGAAAAACTGTTTTTT. Translation: CASSLIAGRGEKLFF.

The CDR3 sequence: CASSQEGLAPYNEQFF. DNA for the CDR3: TGTGCCAGCAGCCAAGAGGGCCTAGCCCCCTACAATGAGCAGTTCTTC. The V and J genes are TRBV14 and TRBJ2-1, with D possibly being TRBD2 (5 bases). The CDR3 covers 16 residues. Trimming removed 0 bases from V and 2 bases from J, with 11 bases in between. Per germline, CDR1 SGHDN and CDR2 FVKESK.

This clone was detected a few times. CDR3 DNA sequence: TGTGCCAGCAGCCCCCCGAGTGTTAACTATGGCTACACCTTC. Its translation: CASSPPSVNYGYTF. V usage is TRBV7-9 and J usage is TRBJ1-2, with D unresolved. This CDR3 is 14 amino acids long. Germline values: CDR1 SEHNR, CDR2 FQNEAQ (reference sequence). V lost 5 bases to trimming and J lost 1 base, with 11 bases between them.